The sequence of this TCR beta chain was determined in a study of cytomegalovirus exposure and HLA in healthy donors. Concerning this clone: Its antigen is still unknown.

The CDR3 totals 14 residues. Germline CDR1 is SGHDT and CDR2 is YYEEEE. V shed 4 bases, J shed 4 bases, and the junction held 8 bases outside the gene matches. The primer mix had 60 Vbeta and 13 Jbeta primers. The repertoire was sequenced with immunoSEQ multiplex PCR; TCRdb's copy has only in-frame clones and lacks some. The top ten clones hold about 2.2% of a sample with more than 150,000 clones, approximately 81% of them seen once. Findings and caveats of the study: Later analysis identified a missense DCLRE1C variant that was linked to TCR beta V- and J-gene trimming. What was likely a sequencing artifact was a cluster of highly shared sequence variants. TCR beta sequences numbering around 15,000 were associated with HLA alleles at 0.05 false discovery rate in a later analysis.

This TCR was recovered from a woman in her 30s in good health and CMV-seronegative. The J gene is TRBJ2-7, the V gene TRBV5-6, with 7 bases identical to TRBD1. Material: PBMCs. Here the CDR3 DNA reads TGTGCCAGCAGCAACCGGGACAGTTCGTACGAGCAGTACTTC. Translated, it gives CASSNRDSSYEQYF.